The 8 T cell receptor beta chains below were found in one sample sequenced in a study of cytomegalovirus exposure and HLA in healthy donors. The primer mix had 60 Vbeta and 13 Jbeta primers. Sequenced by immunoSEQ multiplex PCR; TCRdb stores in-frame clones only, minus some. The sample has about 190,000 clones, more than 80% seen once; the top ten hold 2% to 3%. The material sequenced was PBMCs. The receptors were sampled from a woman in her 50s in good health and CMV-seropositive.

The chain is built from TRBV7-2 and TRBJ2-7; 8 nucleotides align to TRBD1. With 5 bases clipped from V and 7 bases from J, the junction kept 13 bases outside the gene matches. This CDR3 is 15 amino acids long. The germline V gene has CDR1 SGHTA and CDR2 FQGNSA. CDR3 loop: CASSPGDRNDGEQYF. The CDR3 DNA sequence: TGTGCCAGCAGCCCTGGGGACAGGAATGACGGGGAGCAGTACTTC.

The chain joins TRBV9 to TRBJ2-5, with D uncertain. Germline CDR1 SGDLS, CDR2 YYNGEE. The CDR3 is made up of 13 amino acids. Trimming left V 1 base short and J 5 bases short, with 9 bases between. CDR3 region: CASSVSAMETQYF. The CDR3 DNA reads TGTGCCAGCAGCGTATCTGCTATGGAGACCCAGTACTTC.

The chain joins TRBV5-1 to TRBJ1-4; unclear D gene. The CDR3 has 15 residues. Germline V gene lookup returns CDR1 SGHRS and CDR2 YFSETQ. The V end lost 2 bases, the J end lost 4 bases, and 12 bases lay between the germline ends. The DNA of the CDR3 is TGCGCCAGCAGCTTTGAGGGAGGAGTTAATGAAAAACTGTTTTTT. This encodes CASSFEGGVNEKLFF. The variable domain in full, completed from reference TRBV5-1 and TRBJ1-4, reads KAGVTQTPRYLIKTRGQQVTLSCSPISGHRSVSWYQQTPGQGLQFLFEYFSETQRNKGNFPGRFSGRQFSNSRSEMNVSTLELGDSALYLCASSFEGGVNEKLFFGSGTQLSVL.

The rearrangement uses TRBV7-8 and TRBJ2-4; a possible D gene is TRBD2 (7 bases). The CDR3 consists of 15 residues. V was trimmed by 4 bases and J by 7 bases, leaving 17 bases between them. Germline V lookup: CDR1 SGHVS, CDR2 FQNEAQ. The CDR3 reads CASSSLRGGRNIQYF. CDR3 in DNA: TGTGCCAGCAGCTCCCTAAGGGGGGGCCGGAACATTCAGTACTTC. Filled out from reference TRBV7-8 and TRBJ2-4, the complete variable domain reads GAGVSQSPRYKVAKRGQDVALRCDPISGHVSLFWYQQALGQGPEFLTYFQNEAQLDKSGLPSDRFFAERPEGSVSTLKIQRTQQEDSAVYLCASSSLRGGRNIQYFGAGTRLSVL.

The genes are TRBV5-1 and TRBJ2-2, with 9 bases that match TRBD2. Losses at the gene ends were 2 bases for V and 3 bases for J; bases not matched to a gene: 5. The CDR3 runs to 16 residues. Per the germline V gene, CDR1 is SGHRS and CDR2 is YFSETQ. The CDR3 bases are TGCGCCAGCAGCTTCCGCGGGGGGGCGGACACCGGGGAGCTGTTTTTT. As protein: CASSFRGGADTGELFF.

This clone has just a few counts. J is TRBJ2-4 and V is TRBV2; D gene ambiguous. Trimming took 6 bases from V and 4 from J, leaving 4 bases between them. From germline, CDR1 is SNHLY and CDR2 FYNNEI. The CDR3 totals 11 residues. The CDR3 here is CASSPKNIQYF. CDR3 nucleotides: TGTGCCAGCAGCCCTAAAAACATTCAGTACTTC.

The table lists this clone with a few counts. CDR3 nucleotides: TGTGCCATCAGTGTAAGGGGGCCCATAACCGGGGAGCTGTTTTTT. Encoded protein: CAISVRGPITGELFF. This rearrangement joins TRBV10-3 to TRBJ2-2; TRBD1 matches at 7 bases. This CDR3 has 15 amino acids. In germline, CDR1 is ENHRY, CDR2 SYGVKD. Trimming took 4 bases from V and 5 from J; bases not matched to a gene: 7.

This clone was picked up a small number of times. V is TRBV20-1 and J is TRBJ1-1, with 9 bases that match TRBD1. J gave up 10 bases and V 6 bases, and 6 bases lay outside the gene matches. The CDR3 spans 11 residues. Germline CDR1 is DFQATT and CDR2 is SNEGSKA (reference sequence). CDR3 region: CSAFRDRVAFF. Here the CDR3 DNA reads TGCAGTGCATTCCGGGACAGGGTAGCTTTCTTT.